This is a list of T cell receptor beta chains from one sample in a study of blood T cells in healthy people across ages. MiXCR, run by TCRdb on the 5' RACE reads, gives a single entry per CDR3 protein. In the table there are some 1,500,000 distinct CDR3 sequences, about 42% of which are singletons. Sequences were obtained from blood. All receptors derive from a young woman in good health. CDR3s include the opening cysteine and the closing phenylalanine or tryptophan. D genes are given only for firm matches. Size tells how often a clone was seen (once, few, many) or the class of an expanded clone, and some rows leave it out.

TRBV12-3/TRBV12-4	TRBJ1-1	.	.	CASSLRVLNTEAFF	TGTGCCAGCAGTTTACGAGTATTGAACACTGAAGCTTTCTTT
TRBV21-1	TRBJ2-7	.	.	CASSNKGRDPYEQYF	TGTGCCAGCAGCAACAAGGGGCGGGACCCCTACGAGCAGTACTTC
TRBV12-3/TRBV12-4	TRBJ2-4	.	.	CASSLSLVGKIKNIQYF	TGTGCCAGCAGCTTAAGTCTAGTGGGGAAGATCAAAAACATTCAGTACTTC
TRBV5-4	TRBJ1-2	TRBD1	.	CASSLGQGLNGYTF	TGTGCCAGCAGCTTGGGACAGGGTTTGAATGGCTACACCTTC
TRBV20-1	TRBJ2-5	TRBD1	.	CSAVTGAETQYF	TGCAGTGCTGTGACAGGGGCGGAGACCCAGTACTTC
TRBV4-3	TRBJ2-5	.	.	CASSQGGSEETQYF	TGCGCCAGCAGCCAAGGAGGCTCCGAAGAGACCCAGTACTTC
TRBV20-1	TRBJ1-5	TRBD1	few	CSAGTVRHQPQHF	TGCAGTGCTGGGACAGTGCGCCATCAGCCCCAGCATTTT
TRBV20-1	TRBJ2-1	.	.	CSARSVEGDSYNEQFF	TGCAGTGCTCGGTCGGTCGAGGGGGACTCCTACAATGAGCAGTTCTTC
TRBV29-1	TRBJ1-2	.	many	CSVDGYTF	TGCAGCGTTGATGGCTACACCTTC
TRBV2	TRBJ1-2	TRBD1	.	CAIPRGQGGGYTF	TGTGCCATCCCCCGGGGACAGGGTGGTGGCTACACCTTC
TRBV20-1	TRBJ1-5	TRBD1	few	CSAPSGGGQPQHF	TGCAGTGCGCCTTCAGGGGGCGGTCAGCCCCAGCATTTT
TRBV6-5	TRBJ2-3	.	.	CASSYAGRSTDTQYF	TGTGCCAGCAGTTACGCGGGCCGTAGCACAGATACGCAGTATTTT
TRBV9	TRBJ2-3	TRBD2	few	CASSTGTSGTQYF	TGTGCCAGCAGCACCGGGACTAGTGGGACGCAGTATTTT
TRBV7-6	TRBJ2-3	TRBD1	.	CASSFTGGSTSTGTQYF	TGTGCCAGCAGCTTTACAGGGGGTTCCACTAGCACAGGTACGCAGTATTTT
TRBV9	TRBJ2-1	TRBD1	.	CASSVGGQGSYNEQFF	TGTGCCAGCAGCGTAGGGGGACAGGGGTCCTACAATGAGCAGTTCTTC
TRBV6-2/TRBV6-3	TRBJ1-5	TRBD1	.	CASSPSRDRGLSNQPQHF	TGTGCCAGCAGTCCTTCCCGGGACAGGGGATTGAGCAATCAGCCCCAGCATTTT
TRBV25-1	TRBJ2-1	TRBD2	many	CASSEVGLAGGSSYNEQFF	TGTGCCAGCAGTGAAGTGGGACTAGCGGGGGGTAGCTCCTACAATGAGCAGTTCTTC
TRBV20-1	TRBJ2-1	TRBD2	few	CSAPSGSVPYNEQFF	TGCAGTGCCCCCAGCGGGAGTGTACCCTACAATGAGCAGTTCTTC
TRBV28	TRBJ2-7	TRBD1	.	CASSPGDRGRMSYEQYF	TGTGCCAGCAGTCCCGGGGACAGGGGGCGTATGTCCTACGAGCAGTACTTC
TRBV29-1	TRBJ1-1	.	.	CSVGKVMNTEAFF	TGCAGCGTTGGTAAGGTGATGAACACTGAGGCTTTCTTT
TRBV29-1	TRBJ1-5	.	.	CSVEGSPISNQPQHF	TGCAGCGTTGAAGGCAGCCCCATTAGTAATCAGCCCCAGCATTTT
TRBV27	TRBJ2-5	.	.	CASSLGFGRGQETQYF	TGTGCCAGCAGTTTAGGGTTCGGGAGAGGACAAGAGACCCAGTACTTC
TRBV6-6	TRBJ2-5	.	.	CAISYSGETQYF	TGTGCCATTAGTTACTCGGGGGAGACCCAGTACTTC
TRBV7-2	TRBJ1-1	.	.	CASSHRLIRANAEAFF	TGTGCCAGCAGCCACAGGTTGATAAGGGCGAACGCTGAAGCTTTCTTT
TRBV10-3	TRBJ2-3	TRBD2	.	CAISGSERGTTDTQYF	TGTGCCATCAGTGGCTCGGAGCGGGGCACCACAGATACGCAGTATTTT
TRBV9	TRBJ2-3	TRBD2	.	CASSLSGGVFGTDTQYF	TGTGCCAGCAGCTTAAGCGGGGGGGTTTTCGGCACAGATACGCAGTATTTT
TRBV27	TRBJ2-3	TRBD1	.	CASSLRDSYTDTQYF	TGTGCCAGCAGTTTAAGGGACAGTTACACAGATACGCAGTATTTT
TRBV6-5	TRBJ1-1	.	.	CASSYSTGYTEAFF	TGTGCCAGCAGTTACTCGACCGGATACACTGAAGCTTTCTTT
TRBV21-1	TRBJ2-7	.	.	CASRAGTGGYNEQYF	TGTGCCAGCAGAGCCGGGACAGGGGGCTACAATGAGCAGTACTTC
TRBV13	TRBJ2-7	.	.	CASSRVYPDYEQYF	TGTGCCAGCAGCCGTGTATATCCCGACTACGAGCAGTACTTC
TRBV10-3	TRBJ1-1	.	.	CAISERVGTEAFF	TGTGCCATCAGTGAGCGGGTAGGGACTGAAGCTTTCTTT
TRBV15	TRBJ2-7	.	.	CATSSDLGHEQYF	TGTGCCACCAGCAGCGACTTAGGCCACGAGCAGTACTTC
TRBV5-1	TRBJ2-7	TRBD2	.	CASSLMASGPYEQYF	TGCGCCAGCAGCTTGATGGCTAGCGGACCCTACGAGCAGTACTTC
TRBV6-1	TRBJ2-7	.	.	CASSEWPSSYNEQYF	TGTGCCAGCAGTGAATGGCCAAGCTCCTACAATGAGCAGTACTTC
TRBV20-1	TRBJ2-7	TRBD2	.	CSLQAGGNYNEQYF	TGCAGTCTCCAGGCGGGAGGAAATTACAATGAGCAGTACTTC
TRBV2	TRBJ1-2	.	.	CASPFNYGYTF	TGTGCCAGCCCATTTAACTATGGCTACACCTTC
TRBV25-1	TRBJ2-3	TRBD2	many	CASSDLASGSVQRTQYF	TGTGCCAGCAGTGACTTGGCTAGCGGGAGTGTGCAGAGGACGCAGTATTTT
TRBV24-1	TRBJ2-3	.	few	CATSDLNLLADTQYF	TGTGCCACCAGTGATTTGAACCTATTAGCGGATACGCAGTATTTT
TRBV27	TRBJ2-5	.	.	CASSPPSETQYF	TGTGCCAGCAGTCCCCCCTCGGAGACCCAGTACTTC
TRBV9	TRBJ2-7	.	.	CASSVGVLEFGEQYF	TGTGCCAGCAGCGTAGGAGTCCTGGAGTTTGGGGAGCAGTACTTC
TRBV20-1	TRBJ2-5	.	.	CSARDYGRGQETQYF	TGCAGTGCTAGAGATTACGGCAGAGGGCAAGAGACCCAGTACTTC
TRBV4-1	TRBJ1-2	.	few	CASSQPRRNYGYTF	TGCGCCAGCAGCCAACCCAGGCGTAACTATGGCTACACCTTC
TRBV7-2	TRBJ2-5	.	few	CASSQGKNQETQYF	TGTGCCAGCAGCCAGGGAAAGAATCAAGAGACCCAGTACTTC
TRBV6-2/TRBV6-3	TRBJ2-7	.	.	CASSLRRESSYEQYF	TGTGCCAGCAGTTTGAGGCGGGAAAGCTCCTACGAGCAGTACTTC
TRBV27	TRBJ2-1	TRBD1	.	CASSLFVAQGAYNEQFF	TGTGCCAGCAGTTTATTCGTGGCGCAGGGGGCCTACAATGAGCAGTTCTTC
TRBV20-1	TRBJ2-1	TRBD2	few	CSAPPLAGGNEQFF	TGCAGTGCTCCTCCTCTAGCGGGGGGGAATGAGCAGTTCTTC
TRBV7-9	TRBJ2-5	.	few	CASSLGTRIQETQYF	TGTGCCAGCAGCTTAGGTACTCGGATCCAAGAGACCCAGTACTTC
TRBV29-1	TRBJ1-2	TRBD1	.	CSSQGGTGGLGYGYTF	TGCAGTTCCCAGGGAGGGACAGGGGGCTTAGGCTATGGCTACACCTTC
TRBV20-1	TRBJ2-3	.	few	CSASTPTDTQYF	TGCAGTGCTAGTACCCCCACAGATACGCAGTATTTT
TRBV5-1	TRBJ2-3	.	.	CASSPQPIGSTNTQYF	TGCGCCAGCAGCCCTCAACCAATAGGTAGTACAAATACGCAGTATTTT
TRBV6-1	TRBJ1-5	.	.	CASSEKRAHNQPQHF	TGTGCCAGCAGTGAGAAGAGGGCCCACAATCAGCCCCAGCATTTT
TRBV2	TRBJ1-6	.	.	CASRGDTYNSPLHF	TGTGCCAGCAGGGGGGATACCTATAATTCACCCCTCCACTTT
TRBV4-2	TRBJ2-7	TRBD2	.	CASSQTGLAGKKLYF	TGTGCCAGCAGCCAAACGGGACTAGCGGGAAAAAAACTGTACTTC
TRBV12-3/TRBV12-4	TRBJ2-7	TRBD1	.	CASSQPGQPYEQYF	TGTGCCAGCAGCCAACCGGGACAGCCTTACGAGCAGTACTTC
TRBV29-1	TRBJ2-1	.	.	CSVRQEQAQFF	TGCAGCGTTCGGCAGGAACAGGCGCAGTTCTTC
TRBV3-1	TRBJ2-3	TRBD1	.	CASSPTGTGITDTQYF	TGTGCCAGCAGCCCTACCGGGACAGGGATTACAGATACGCAGTATTTT
TRBV12-3/TRBV12-4	TRBJ2-2	.	.	CASSLRGVSTGELFF	TGTGCCAGCAGTCTTAGGGGGGTGAGCACCGGGGAGCTGTTTTTT
TRBV29-1	TRBJ2-1	.	few	CSVVEDYYNEQFF	TGCAGCGTGGTTGAGGACTACTACAATGAGCAGTTCTTC